A selection of T cell receptor beta chains follows, all from one sample in a study of T cells in localized non-small cell lung cancer. Only in-frame clones appear in the TCRdb table, and some are missing; sequencing was by immunoSEQ multiplex PCR. The sample has approximately 28,000 clones; approximately 84% are singletons. Specimen: peripheral blood mononuclear cells, collected before any cancer treatment. These receptors were collected from a man aged 35 to 69 with stage III lung adenocarcinoma. The CDR3 runs from the conserved cysteine through the conserved F or W. A D gene is named only where the DNA matches it firmly. Clone sizes are given selectively: once, few, many, or a class where the clone is expanded.

D,V,J,size,CDR3,DNA
TRBD2,TRBV4-2,TRBJ2-3,NA,CASSQDQRNGGGDTQYF,TGTGCCAGCAGCCAAGATCAGCGGAACGGGGGGGGCGATACGCAGTATTTT
NA,TRBV11-2,TRBJ2-1,few,CASSLSAGTYNEQFF,TGTGCCAGCAGCCTCTCGGCGGGAACCTACAATGAGCAGTTCTTC
NA,TRBV28,TRBJ2-5,NA,CASSFAGSETQYF,TGTGCCAGCAGTTTTGCGGGTTCGGAGACCCAGTACTTC
TRBD2,TRBV5-4,TRBJ2-5,NA,CASSSGGVVKETQYF,TGTGCCAGCAGCTCTGGGGGGGTTGTGAAAGAGACCCAGTACTTC
NA,TRBV11-2,TRBJ2-3,NA,CASSAMGTQYF,TGTGCCAGCAGCGCCATGGGTACGCAGTATTTT
TRBD1,TRBV13,TRBJ2-7,NA,CASSLGPAGTGGLEQYF,TGTGCCAGCAGCTTAGGCCCCGCCGGGACAGGGGGCCTCGAGCAGTACTTC
NA,TRBV28,TRBJ1-5,NA,CASRYTGTTTWPQHF,TGTGCCAGCAGGTATACCGGGACCACGACTTGGCCCCAGCATTTT
NA,TRBV27,TRBJ1-1,NA,CASSSGNVVAFF,TGTGCCAGCAGTTCAGGAAACGTGGTAGCTTTCTTT
NA,TRBV4-2,TRBJ1-2,few,CASSQDIANGYTF,TGTGCCAGCAGCCAAGATATTGCGAATGGCTACACCTTC
NA,TRBV6-1,TRBJ2-5,once,CASSEAPRTQYF,TGTGCCAGCAGTGAAGCCCCTAGAACCCAGTACTTC
NA,TRBV30,TRBJ1-4,NA,CASTGAGMGEKLFF,TGTGCCTCTACGGGGGCTGGGATGGGTGAAAAACTGTTTTTT
NA,TRBV10-3,TRBJ2-5,few,CAISGGGAETQYF,TGTGCCATCAGTGGAGGTGGAGCTGAGACCCAGTACTTC
NA,TRBV28,TRBJ1-6,NA,CASARRGAYNSPLHF,TGTGCCAGCGCTCGCCGGGGGGCCTATAATTCACCCCTCCACTTT
NA,TRBV2,TRBJ1-1,NA,CASIEGTEAFF,TGTGCCAGCATAGAGGGAACTGAAGCTTTCTTT
NA,TRBV12-5,TRBJ2-3,NA,CASGLGTTDTQYF,TGTGCTAGTGGTTTGGGGACCACAGATACGCAGTATTTT
NA,TRBV7-8,TRBJ1-5,NA,CASSSDLGRPQHF,TGTGCCAGCAGCTCAGACTTAGGTCGGCCCCAGCATTTT
NA,TRBV7-9,TRBJ2-5,NA,CASSPSLGAQETQYF,TGTGCCAGCAGCCCTAGCCTGGGGGCCCAAGAGACCCAGTACTTC
NA,TRBV10-2,TRBJ1-5,few,CASSYRNNQPQHF,TGCGCCAGCAGTTACAGGAACAATCAGCCCCAGCATTTT
NA,TRBV6-5,TRBJ2-2,NA,CASSNPGVWTGELFF,TGTGCCAGCTCGAACCCGGGGGTTTGGACCGGGGAGCTGTTTTTT
NA,TRBV5-4,TRBJ2-2,NA,CASSHPGRGRTGELFF,TGTGCCAGCAGCCACCCTGGCCGGGGGCGAACCGGGGAGCTGTTTTTT
NA,TRBV14,TRBJ2-3,NA,CASSLALGQPADTQYF,TGTGCCAGCAGCCTGGCCCTAGGGCAGCCGGCAGATACGCAGTATTTT
NA,TRBV11-3,TRBJ2-3,NA,CASSLGGEPTDTQYF,TGTGCCAGCAGCTTGGGAGGCGAACCCACAGATACGCAGTATTTT
TRBD1,TRBV5-1,TRBJ1-2,NA,CASSSLQGAGGYTF,TGCGCCAGCAGCTCCCTTCAGGGGGCAGGCGGCTACACCTTC
NA,TRBV27,TRBJ1-2,NA,CASSPVGGQIGYTF,TGTGCCAGCAGTCCCGTTGGGGGGCAAATTGGCTACACCTTC
TRBD2,TRBV6-5,TRBJ2-2,NA,CAARASGSTGELFF,TGTGCCGCCCGGGCTAGCGGGTCTACCGGGGAGCTGTTTTTT
TRBD2,TRBV4-1,TRBJ2-1,NA,CASSQVGGRGGPGNEQFF,TGCGCCAGCAGCCAAGTGGGGGGGAGGGGAGGACCGGGCAATGAGCAGTTCTTC
NA,TRBV29-1,TRBJ1-2,NA,CSVGRGYGYTF,TGCAGCGTTGGCAGGGGCTATGGCTACACCTTC
NA,TRBV5-1,TRBJ1-2,NA,CASSLQAGDGYTF,TGCGCCAGCAGCTTGCAGGCAGGGGATGGCTACACCTTC
NA,TRBV14,TRBJ1-1,once,CASSQGGGVNTEAFF,TGTGCCAGCAGCCAAGGTGGAGGGGTGAACACTGAAGCTTTCTTT
NA,TRBV2,TRBJ2-3,NA,CASSDDRFYTDTQYF,TGTGCCAGCAGTGACGACAGGTTCTACACAGATACGCAGTATTTT
NA,TRBV6-1,TRBJ1-2,NA,CASSLLVDYGYTF,TGTGCCAGCAGCCTCCTAGTGGACTATGGCTACACCTTC
NA,TRBV11-2,TRBJ2-3,NA,CASSAVTSLDTQYF,TGTGCCAGCAGTGCGGTCACGTCTTTGGATACGCAGTATTTT
NA,TRBV4-1,TRBJ2-1,NA,CASSLGDFSYEQFF,TGCGCCAGCAGCTTGGGGGACTTTAGCTATGAGCAGTTCTTC
TRBD2,TRBV25-1,TRBJ2-3,NA,CASSTSSGGYTDTQYF,TGTGCCAGCAGTACATCTAGCGGGGGGTACACAGATACGCAGTATTTT
NA,TRBV6-1,TRBJ2-3,NA,CASARAEDTQYF,TGTGCCAGCGCCAGGGCTGAAGATACGCAGTATTTT
TRBD2,TRBV2,TRBJ2-7,NA,CASLGVLAGLEQYF,TGTGCCAGCCTGGGGGTACTAGCGGGACTCGAGCAGTACTTC
NA,TRBV19,TRBJ2-3,NA,CASSQAPRLTDTQYF,TGTGCCAGTAGCCAGGCTCCGCGGTTGACAGATACGCAGTATTTT
NA,TRBV18,TRBJ2-6,once,CASSPPVVHSGANVLTF,TGTGCCAGCTCACCACCAGTGGTTCACTCTGGGGCCAACGTCCTGACTTTC
TRBD1,TRBV9,TRBJ2-2,NA,CASSVAVTGAGFNTGELFF,TGTGCCAGCAGCGTAGCTGTGACAGGGGCAGGATTTAACACCGGGGAGCTGTTTTTT
TRBD1,TRBV28,TRBJ1-2,NA,CASSPTDRQGGYTF,TGTGCCAGCAGCCCTACGGACAGGCAGGGTGGCTACACCTTC
NA,TRBV5-1,TRBJ2-3,NA,CASSLEAAFTDTQYF,TGCGCCAGCAGCTTGGAGGCGGCCTTCACAGATACGCAGTATTTT
NA,TRBV2,TRBJ1-2,NA,CASSQNSYGYTF,TGTGCCAGCAGTCAGAACAGCTATGGCTACACCTTC
NA,TRBV7-2,TRBJ2-1,NA,CASSQSWGARWYEQFF,TGTGCCAGCAGCCAATCGTGGGGGGCTCGTTGGTATGAGCAGTTCTTC
NA,TRBV11-2,TRBJ1-3,NA,CASSLGNSGNTIYF,TGTGCCAGCAGCTTAGGGAACTCTGGAAACACCATATATTTT
TRBD1,TRBV19,TRBJ2-2,NA,CAGSDRVGTGELFF,TGTGCCGGATCGGACAGGGTGGGCACCGGGGAGCTGTTTTTT
NA,TRBV2,TRBJ1-2,few,CASRFGTDYGYTF,TGTGCCAGCAGATTTGGGACGGACTATGGCTACACCTTC
NA,TRBV6-1,TRBJ2-3,NA,CASSGWKDTQYF,TGTGCCAGCAGTGGCTGGAAGGATACGCAGTATTTT
TRBD1,TRBV28,TRBJ1-2,NA,CASRLQGVYGYTF,TGTGCCAGCAGACTACAGGGGGTATATGGCTACACCTTC
TRBD1,TRBV19,TRBJ2-1,NA,CASSRDRDNEQFF,TGTGCCAGTAGTAGGGACAGGGACAATGAGCAGTTCTTC
NA,TRBV28,TRBJ1-1,NA,CASSSAGTPRGTEAFF,TGTGCCAGCAGTTCCGCCGGGACACCGCGGGGCACTGAAGCTTTCTTT
NA,TRBV2,TRBJ1-6,NA,CASHFSSYNSPLHF,TGTGCCAGCCACTTTAGCTCCTATAATTCACCCCTCCACTTT
NA,TRBV6-6,TRBJ2-2,NA,CASSSSGGELFF,TGTGCCAGCAGTTCCTCGGGCGGGGAGCTGTTTTTT
TRBD2,TRBV5-4,TRBJ2-2,NA,CASSQTSGRPNTGELFF,TGTGCCAGCAGTCAGACTAGCGGGAGACCCAACACCGGGGAGCTGTTTTTT
NA,TRBV28,TRBJ2-2,NA,CASTSSWELFF,TGTGCCAGCACGTCTAGCTGGGAACTGTTTTTT